These 32 T cell receptor beta chains originate from one sample sequenced in a study of blood T cell repertoires in COVID-19. Profiling relied on immunoSEQ multiplex PCR, and the TCRdb table lists in-frame clones only, not all of them. Of 68,000 or so clones listed, around nine tenths were seen once; the top ten hold around 7%. The sequenced sample was peripheral blood. The receptors derive from a man between 40 and 49 years old with COVID-19, enrolled during active disease.

The chain links TRBV9 to TRBJ2-2, with TRBD2 identical over 10 bases. J gave up 3 bases and V 0 bases, and 8 bases lay outside the gene matches. The CDR3 is 18 amino acids. Germline V gives CDR1 SGDLS, CDR2 YYNGEE. This CDR3 is CASSVGASGGYYTGELFF. Here the CDR3 DNA reads TGTGCCAGCAGCGTAGGGGCTAGCGGGGGTTATTACACCGGGGAGCTGTTTTTT.

This chain links TRBV30 with TRBJ2-4, with D hard to call. Trimming took 6 bases from V and 6 from J, leaving 12 bases between them. This CDR3 has 12 residues. Germline V gene data show CDR1 as GTSNPN and CDR2 as SVGIG (reference sequence). The CDR3 nucleotides read TGTGCCTGCTCTAAGCGAGGAAACATTCAGTACTTC. It specifies CACSKRGNIQYF.

V gene TRBV7-2 combines with J gene TRBJ2-7; 7 nucleotides line up with TRBD1. CDR1 is SGHTA and CDR2 is FQGNSA in the germline V gene. The V segment lost 4 bases and the J segment 6 bases; nucleotides outside the gene matches: 6. This CDR3 region has 13 residues. CDR3 in amino acids: CASSSADRVEQYF. In DNA, the CDR3 is TGTGCCAGCAGCTCAGCCGACAGGGTCGAGCAGTACTTC.

This chain links TRBV5-1 with TRBJ2-3; 7 nucleotides agree with TRBD1. V lost 9 bases, J lost 4 bases, and 11 bases stayed unmatched. Germline V gene data show CDR1 as SGHRS and CDR2 as YFSETQ. The CDR3 is 14 residues long. CDR3 in amino acids: CATSTGVEADTQYF. As DNA, the CDR3 is TGCGCCACCTCTACAGGGGTAGAAGCAGATACGCAGTATTTT.

This chain connects TRBV7-2 to TRBJ2-7, with D possibly matching TRBD2 (6 bases). The ends were cut back, 1 base at V and 2 bases at J, with 12 bases in the middle. CDR1 is SGHTA, CDR2 FQGNSA, per germline. The CDR3 totals 15 residues. The CDR3 region is CASSLGTGVTYEQYF. The CDR3 DNA follows: TGTGCCAGCAGCTTAGGTACGGGAGTAACCTACGAGCAGTACTTC.

The chain combines TRBV29-1 with TRBJ1-4; TRBD1 is a possible D gene (6 bases). Trimming took 6 bases from V and 5 from J, leaving 16 bases between them. This CDR3 comprises 14 residues. Germline V gene lookup returns CDR1 SQVTM and CDR2 ANQGSEA. This CDR3 is CSVVGQPNNEKLFF. In DNA form, the CDR3 reads TGCAGCGTGGTTGGACAGCCGAACAATGAAAAACTGTTTTTT. The whole variable domain, remainder taken from reference TRBV29-1 and TRBJ1-4, is SAVISQKPSRDICQRGTSLTIQCQVDSQVTMMFWYRQQPGQSLTLIATANQGSEATYESGFVIDKFPISRPNLTFSTLTVSNMSPEDSSIYLCSVVGQPNNEKLFFGSGTQLSVL.

The genes are TRBV3-1 (or the pseudogene TRBV3-2) and TRBJ2-5; the D gene is possibly TRBD1 (5 bases). V was shortened by 1 base and J by 2 bases, with 14 bases between the two germline ends. The CDR3 spans 16 residues. Germline CDR1 LGHDT, CDR2 YNNKEL (reference sequence). The CDR3 nucleotides read TGTGCCAGCAGCCAAGTAGGGGATGCCACTCAAGAGACCCAGTACTTC. Its translation: CASSQVGDATQETQYF.

The chain recombines TRBV30 with TRBJ1-3; 7 bases match TRBD1. CDR1 is GTSNPN and CDR2 is SVGIG in the germline V gene (reference sequence). Trimming cost V 8 bases and J 4 bases; bases outside gene matches: 11. This CDR3 has 14 residues. The chain's CDR3 is CATSDRVVGNTIYF. CDR3 coding DNA: TGTGCCACGAGCGACAGGGTGGTGGGAAACACCATATATTTT.

The gene calls are TRBV5-1 and TRBJ2-7; the match to TRBD1 covers 12 bases. CDR1 and CDR2 (germline): SGHRS, YFSETQ. V lost 7 bases and J lost 0; bases outside the gene matches: 11. The CDR3 loop spans 17 amino acids. The DNA of the CDR3 is TGCGCCAGCTCCGGGACAGGGGGCAGGAGGGACTCCTACGAGCAGTACTTC. It encodes CASSGTGGRRDSYEQYF. Full variable domain (rest looked up from reference TRBV5-1 and TRBJ2-7): KAGVTQTPRYLIKTRGQQVTLSCSPISGHRSVSWYQQTPGQGLQFLFEYFSETQRNKGNFPGRFSGRQFSNSRSEMNVSTLELGDSALYLCASSGTGGRRDSYEQYFGPGTRLTVT.

J is TRBJ2-3 and V is TRBV27; TRBD2 is a possible D gene (5 bases). Germline CDR1 is MNHEY and CDR2 is SMNVEV (reference sequence). V shed 7 bases and J shed 1 base, with 12 bases lying between them. CDR3 length: 14 residues. CDR3 sequence reads: CASTPPGGTDTQYF. The DNA of the CDR3 is TGTGCCAGCACACCGCCCGGGGGCACAGATACGCAGTATTTT.

The chain employs TRBV7-9 and TRBJ2-7, with 11 bases lining up with TRBD2. CDR1 and CDR2 from the germline V gene are SEHNR and FQNEAQ (reference sequence). The CDR3 is made up of 14 amino acids. Trimming at V came to 3 bases and at J to 4 bases, leaving 2 bases not matched to a gene. The CDR3 spells CASSFSSGGYEQYF. CDR3 in DNA: TGTGCCAGCAGCTTCTCTAGCGGGGGGTACGAGCAGTACTTC.

The V call is TRBV7-2, the J call TRBJ2-3, with D perhaps TRBD2 (6 bases). The CDR3 loop spans 14 amino acids. Looked up from germline, CDR1 is SGHTA and CDR2 is FQGNSA. V lost 11 bases, J lost 2 bases, and 17 bases lay in between. CDR3 in amino acids: CAHTTGTYTDTQYF. The DNA of the CDR3 is TGTGCCCACACAACCGGGACTTACACAGATACGCAGTATTTT.

This clone was found a few times. The rearrangement uses TRBV9 and TRBJ1-4; TRBD1 agrees at 7 bases. Germline trimming cut 7 bases from V and 0 bases from J; bases unmatched to any gene: 9. CDR1 SGDLS and CDR2 YYNGEE come from the germline V gene. CDR3 size: 16 residues. CDR3 loop: CASSWGQHATNEKLFF. DNA for the CDR3: TGTGCCAGCTCCTGGGGACAGCACGCAACTAATGAAAAACTGTTTTTT.

This clone was counted a single time. V is TRBV5-1 and J is TRBJ1-2, with 8 nucleotides matching TRBD1. There are 15 residues in the CDR3. From germline, CDR1 is SGHRS and CDR2 YFSETQ. The ends lost 3 bases at V and 6 bases at J; junction bases unmatched: 10. The CDR3 sequence is CASSSNQGAIDGYTF. CDR3 DNA sequence: TGCGCCAGCAGCTCAAATCAGGGGGCTATCGATGGCTACACCTTC.

The V call is TRBV9, the J call TRBJ1-4; 10 bases map to TRBD1. CDR3 length: 15 residues. Germline V lookup: CDR1 SGDLS, CDR2 YYNGEE. The trim removed 0 bases at V and 7 bases at J, leaving 3 bases unmatched. The CDR3 sequence: CASSVERDRGEKLFF. CDR3 bases: TGTGCCAGCAGCGTAGAACGGGACAGGGGTGAAAAACTGTTTTTT.

This chain joins TRBV7-8 and TRBJ2-3, with TRBD1 identical over 7 bases. V lost 5 bases to trimming and J lost 2 bases; unmatched junction nucleotides: 4. The CDR3 totals 14 residues. Germline CDR1 and CDR2: SGHVS and FQNEAQ. The chain's CDR3 is CASSLGTATDTQYF. The CDR3 region has the DNA TGTGCCAGCAGCCTAGGGACAGCCACAGATACGCAGTATTTT.

The V call is TRBV30, the J call TRBJ2-5, with D possibly TRBD1 on 6 matching bases. The CDR3 has 11 residues. Germline CDR1 is GTSNPN and CDR2 is SVGIG (reference sequence). Trimming stripped 2 bases from V and 5 bases from J, with 6 bases between. DNA of the CDR3: TGTGCCTGGAGTCAGGGGGAGACCCAGTACTTC. Amino acids: CAWSQGETQYF.

This clone was seen a single time. This rearrangement joins TRBV3-1 (or the pseudogene TRBV3-2) to TRBJ2-7; TRBD2 matches at 7 bases. Germline V gene data show CDR1 as LGHDT and CDR2 as YNNKEL (reference sequence). This CDR3 has 13 residues. The V segment lost 4 bases and the J segment 5 bases; nucleotides outside the gene matches: 5. The CDR3 region is CASSRAGVDEQYF. CDR3 sequence (DNA): TGTGCCAGCAGCCGGGCGGGAGTCGACGAGCAGTACTTC.

The chain recombines TRBV3-1 (or the pseudogene TRBV3-2) with TRBJ1-4; D is uncertain. The V end lost 0 bases, the J end lost 0 bases, and 17 bases lay between the germline ends. Germline V gives CDR1 LGHDT, CDR2 YNNKEL (reference sequence). The CDR3 is made up of 19 amino acids. The CDR3 DNA follows: TGTGCCAGCAGCCAAGATAAGGTCGACTCCCTTGCAACTAATGAAAAACTGTTTTTT. Translating it yields CASSQDKVDSLATNEKLFF.

This chain connects TRBV10-2 to TRBJ1-1, with TRBD1 matching over 9 bases. V was clipped by 4 bases and J by 9 bases; unmatched bases: 12. The CDR3 consists of 15 residues. From germline, CDR1 is WSHSY and CDR2 SAAADI. The CDR3 nucleotides are TGCGCCAGCAGTGGCCGACAGGGGGTACAGACACAAGCTTTCTTT. It yields the protein CASSGRQGVQTQAFF.

The rearrangement uses TRBV18 and TRBJ2-7; D is unclear. V lost 0 bases, J lost 3 bases, and 6 bases lay in between. Per germline, CDR1 KGHSH and CDR2 LQKENI. This CDR3 contains 13 residues. The CDR3 nucleotides are TGTGCCAGCTCACCACCGACTCGCTACGAGCAGTACTTC. The encoded protein is CASSPPTRYEQYF.

The chain combines TRBV30 with TRBJ1-1; 7 bases align to TRBD1. Unmatched junction bases numbered 8, after V lost 4 bases and J lost 3 bases. This CDR3 spans 14 amino acids. CDR1 GTSNPN and CDR2 SVGIG come from the germline V gene (reference sequence). The CDR3 is CAWTKQGIDTEAFF. In nucleotides, the CDR3 is TGTGCCTGGACGAAACAGGGGATCGACACTGAAGCTTTCTTT.

This sequence joins TRBV28 and TRBJ2-7; 7 bases align to TRBD1. CDR3 length: 15 amino acids. Germline V gene lookup returns CDR1 MDHEN and CDR2 SYDVKM. J lost 0 bases, V lost 4 bases, and 6 bases had no gene match. CDR3 protein: CASSSRGQNSYEQYF. The CDR3, as DNA: TGTGCCAGCAGTTCCAGGGGACAGAACTCCTACGAGCAGTACTTC.

V usage is TRBV10-3 and J usage is TRBJ2-3; TRBD1 matches 7 bases. The germline CDR1 and CDR2 sequences are ENHRY and SYGVKD. The CDR3 consists of 16 residues. With V trimmed by 6 bases and J by 0 bases, 9 bases remained unmatched. Written as DNA, the CDR3 is TGTGCCATCAGGGCTGGACAGGCTTTTAGCACAGATACGCAGTATTTT. The encoded protein is CAIRAGQAFSTDTQYF.

This sequence joins TRBV12-3 or TRBV12-4 and TRBJ2-3, with 9 bases fitting TRBD1. There are 13 residues in the CDR3. With V trimmed by 5 bases and J by 5 bases, 2 bases remained unmatched. CDR3 bases: TGTGCCAGCAGTAAGGACAGGGGAGATACGCAGTATTTT. Protein sequence: CASSKDRGDTQYF.

The chain joins TRBV2 to TRBJ2-3; D perhaps matches TRBD1 (5 bases). The CDR3 loop spans 15 amino acids. Germline V lookup: CDR1 SNHLY, CDR2 FYNNEI. V gave up 1 base and J gave up 7 bases, with 15 bases separating them. This chain's CDR3 is CASSEGGQGLNTQYF. In nucleotides, the CDR3 is TGTGCCAGCAGTGAAGGTGGGCAGGGTTTGAATACGCAGTATTTT. The full variable domain, rest sourced from reference TRBV2 and TRBJ2-3, is EPEVTQTPSHQVTQMGQEVILRCVPISNHLYFYWYRQILGQKVEFLVSFYNNEISEKSEIFDDQFSVERPDGSNFTLKIRSTKLEDSAMYFCASSEGGQGLNTQYFGPGTRLTVL.

The chain is built from TRBV5-6 and TRBJ1-2; tentatively, D is TRBD1 (5 bases). Trimming shortened V by 4 bases and J by 2 bases, and 9 bases separated the two germline ends. Germline-derived CDR1 and CDR2 are SGHDT and YYEEEE. This CDR3 has 13 residues. This CDR3 is CASSPAGNYGYTF. CDR3 nucleotides: TGTGCCAGCAGCCCCGCAGGGAACTATGGCTACACCTTC. Looking up the rest from reference TRBV5-6 and TRBJ1-2 gives the full variable domain: DAGVTQSPTHLIKTRGQQVTLRCSPKSGHDTVSWYQQALGQGPQFIFQYYEEEERQRGNFPDRFSGHQFPNYSSELNVNALLLGDSALYLCASSPAGNYGYTFGSGTRLTVV.

This clone was counted once. This chain uses TRBV13 with TRBJ2-7; possibly TRBD2 for D (6 bases). The germline gives CDR1 PRHDT, CDR2 FYEKMQ (reference sequence). The CDR3 extends over 15 amino acids. V lost 2 bases and J 4 bases, leaving 15 bases between the germline ends. Here the CDR3 DNA reads TGTGCCAGCAGCTTATTCCGGACGGGAGATTACGAGCAGTACTTC. It translates to CASSLFRTGDYEQYF.

The rearrangement links TRBV2 to TRBJ2-2, with TRBD2 identical over 9 bases. The CDR3 loop spans 15 amino acids. The V gene's germline CDR1 is SNHLY and CDR2 FYNNEI. J gave up 5 bases and V 7 bases, and 8 bases lay outside the gene matches. The DNA for the CDR3 is TGTGCCAGCACTCGCGGGGGGGCGGGTACCGGGGAGCTGTTTTTT. This encodes CASTRGGAGTGELFF.

DNA for the CDR3: TGTGCCAGCAGTGCCTACGATCTACGGGGCACTGAAGCTTTCTTT. This translates into CASSAYDLRGTEAFF. This rearrangement joins TRBV2 to TRBJ1-1; D gene ambiguous. The CDR3 length is 15 residues. CDR1 SNHLY and CDR2 FYNNEI come from the germline V gene. Trimming left V 4 bases short and J 4 bases short, with 16 bases between. The entire variable domain, with the rest obtained from reference TRBV2 and TRBJ1-1, is as follows: EPEVTQTPSHQVTQMGQEVILRCVPISNHLYFYWYRQILGQKVEFLVSFYNNEISEKSEIFDDQFSVERPDGSNFTLKIRSTKLEDSAMYFCASSAYDLRGTEAFFGQGTRLTVV.

The chain combines TRBV6-5 with TRBJ2-3, with a tentative D call TRBD2 (5 bases). CDR3 length: 13 amino acids. Germline V gene sequence: CDR1 MNHEY, CDR2 SVGAGI. V was shortened by 7 bases and J by 4 bases, with 12 bases between the two germline ends. CDR3 region: CASTFPGSDTQYF. The CDR3 DNA follows: TGTGCCAGCACTTTCCCGGGATCAGATACGCAGTATTTT.

J is TRBJ1-2 and V is TRBV9; TRBD1 agrees at 9 bases. The CDR3 totals 15 residues. Germline V gives CDR1 SGDLS, CDR2 YYNGEE. With V trimmed by 6 bases and J by 3 bases, 9 bases remained unmatched. The CDR3 DNA is TGTGCCAGCAACGCTGGGGGACAGGGTCACTATGGCTACACCTTC. Translated: CASNAGGQGHYGYTF.